The 15 T cell receptor beta chains in this list originate from one sample, sequenced in a study of blood T cell repertoires in COVID-19. Repertoires were generated with immunoSEQ multiplex PCR, while TCRdb's copy carries only in-frame clones and drops some. The sample carries tens of thousands of clones, 85% recorded once. Sequenced sample: peripheral blood. Receptor source: a man older than 75 with acute or convalescent COVID-19.

The V call is TRBV27, the J call TRBJ2-7, with 9 bases aligning to TRBD1. Germline V gives CDR1 MNHEY, CDR2 SMNVEV (reference sequence). Trimming cost V 4 bases and J 4 bases; bases outside gene matches: 5. This CDR3 region has 14 residues. The CDR3 DNA reads as TGTGCCAGCAGTTCCGGGACAGGGTTTTACGAGCAGTACTTC. It specifies CASSSGTGFYEQYF.

V gene TRBV9 combines with J gene TRBJ2-1, with a tentative D call TRBD2 (5 bases). CDR1 and CDR2 from the germline V gene are SGDLS and YYNGEE. The CDR3 contains 14 residues. Trimming removed 4 bases from V and 5 bases from J, with 13 bases in between. This chain's CDR3 is CASSPPGRDNEQFF. CDR3 nucleotide sequence: TGTGCCAGCAGCCCGCCGGGAAGGGACAATGAGCAGTTCTTC.

The chain joins TRBV11-1 to TRBJ1-1; 8 bases are a match to TRBD1. The V gene end was trimmed by 5 bases and the J gene end by 6 bases; junction bases not matched to a gene: 8. The CDR3 runs 14 residues. Germline V gene lookup returns CDR1 SGHAT and CDR2 FQDESV (reference sequence). In DNA, the CDR3 is TGTGCCAGCAGCCTCGACAGGGGAGGTGCTGAAGCTTTCTTT. It codes for CASSLDRGGAEAFF.

The chain has TRBV7-2 and TRBJ1-6; D possibly corresponds to TRBD1 (5 bases). V dropped 1 base and J dropped 7 bases, with 8 bases sitting between them. The length of the CDR3 is 14 residues. CDR1 and CDR2 from the germline V gene are SGHTA and FQGNSA. The CDR3 loop is CASSLGGDNSPLHF. CDR3 DNA: TGTGCCAGCAGCTTAGGGGGGGACAATTCACCCCTCCACTTT. The complete variable domain, with remaining parts taken from reference TRBV7-2 and TRBJ1-6, reads GAGVSQSPSNKVTEKGKDVELRCDPISGHTALYWYRQSLGQGLEFLIYFQGNSAPDKSGLPSDRFSAERTGGSVSTLTIQRTQQEDSAVYLCASSLGGDNSPLHFGNGTRLTVT.

This chain joins TRBV28 and TRBJ1-4; no clear D gene. Trimming cost V 5 bases and J 5 bases, with 12 bases left between them. Per germline, CDR1 MDHEN and CDR2 SYDVKM. CDR3 length equals 14 residues. CDR3 in DNA: TGTGCCAGCAGTAGCCGGGGTCCAAATGAAAAACTGTTTTTT. Amino acids: CASSSRGPNEKLFF.

This clone has only a few counts. The genes are TRBV28 and TRBJ2-5, with 10 bases aligning to TRBD2. Germline CDR1 and CDR2: MDHEN and SYDVKM. The junction had 6 bases not matched to a gene; V was cut back by 6 bases and J by 2 bases. The CDR3 has 15 amino acids. The CDR3 loop reads CASRKAGGNQETQYF. CDR3 coding DNA: TGTGCCAGCAGGAAAGCGGGAGGGAATCAAGAGACCCAGTACTTC.

The chain joins TRBV5-4 to TRBJ1-6; D call uncertain. Trimming pared 0 bases from V and 7 bases from J, leaving 5 bases between. Germline-derived CDR1 and CDR2 are SGHNT and YYREEE (reference sequence). The CDR3 sequence is 13 residues long. CDR3 protein: CASSLAQNSPLHF. Written as DNA, the CDR3 is TGTGCCAGCAGCTTGGCGCAGAATTCACCCCTCCACTTT.

The table lists this clone with a few counts. DNA for the CDR3: TGCGCCAGCAGCTTGGATACAGTTAACACTGAAGCTTTCTTT. Translating it yields CASSLDTVNTEAFF. The genes are TRBV5-1 and TRBJ1-1; D is unresolved. Germline V CDR1 and CDR2: SGHRS, YFSETQ. Trimming removed 0 bases at V and 2 bases at J, with 8 bases between. This CDR3 has 14 amino acids.

The chain recombines TRBV7-3 with TRBJ2-5, with 8 bases aligning to TRBD2. From germline, CDR1 is SGHTA and CDR2 FQGTGA. The CDR3 spans 14 residues. V lost 1 base to trimming and J lost 7 bases; unmatched junction nucleotides: 5. The CDR3 is CASSLRGLARTQYF. CDR3 DNA: TGTGCCAGCAGCTTAAGAGGACTAGCACGGACCCAGTACTTC.

The chain employs TRBV19 and TRBJ1-5; a weak D match, TRBD1 (6 bases). The length of the CDR3 is 15 residues. Trimming cost V 5 bases and J 5 bases, with 16 bases left between them. CDR1 is LNHDA, CDR2 SQIVND, per germline (reference sequence). The CDR3 loop is CASSHKQGADQPQHF. The CDR3 nucleotides are TGTGCCAGTAGTCATAAACAGGGCGCGGATCAGCCCCAGCATTTT.

This chain connects TRBV11-2 to TRBJ1-3, with 8 nucleotides matching TRBD1. V was clipped by 5 bases and J by 0 bases; unmatched bases: 6. The CDR3 runs 16 residues. CDR1 and CDR2 (germline): SGHAT, FQNNGV. The CDR3 protein is CASSPTGVNSGNTIYF. In DNA form, the CDR3 reads TGTGCCAGCAGCCCGACAGGGGTCAACTCTGGAAACACCATATATTTT.

V is TRBV5-1 and J is TRBJ1-1, with TRBD1 identical over 7 bases. Per germline, CDR1 SGHRS and CDR2 YFSETQ. Unmatched junction bases numbered 5, after V lost 0 bases and J lost 0 bases. The CDR3 is 16 amino acids. Written as DNA, the CDR3 is TGCGCCAGCAGCTTGGGGGACAGAGTAATGAACACTGAAGCTTTCTTT. Residues: CASSLGDRVMNTEAFF.

This chain uses TRBV18 with TRBJ1-1; 8 bases align to TRBD1. The CDR3 totals 17 residues. The J segment lost 0 bases and the V segment lost 1 base, leaving 7 bases of the junction unmatched. CDR1 is KGHSH, CDR2 LQKENI, per germline. The chain's CDR3 is CASSPLSQGAMNTEAFF. CDR3 in DNA: TGTGCCAGCTCACCACTCTCCCAGGGGGCAATGAACACTGAAGCTTTCTTT. The variable domain in full, with the rest retrieved from reference TRBV18 and TRBJ1-1, is NAGVMQNPRHLVRRRGQEARLRCSPMKGHSHVYWYRQLPEEGLKFMVYLQKENIIDESGMPKERFSAEFPKEGPSILRIQQVVRGDSAAYFCASSPLSQGAMNTEAFFGQGTRLTVV.

The chain joins TRBV30 to TRBJ1-5; TRBD1 matches at 8 bases. The germline V gene encodes CDR1 GTSNPN and CDR2 SVGIG (reference sequence). This CDR3 spans 13 amino acids. V was clipped by 8 bases and J by 5 bases; unmatched bases: 8. In nucleotides, the CDR3 is TGTGCCGGGAAACAGGGGGAAGATCAGCCCCAGCATTTT. Amino acid sequence: CAGKQGEDQPQHF.

The V call is TRBV19, the J call TRBJ2-1; D uncertain. Germline V gives CDR1 LNHDA, CDR2 SQIVND (reference sequence). This CDR3 is built from 16 residues. Trimming removed 1 base from V and 0 bases from J, with 10 bases in between. CDR3 in DNA: TGTGCCAGTAGTATAGTAACCGGTTTCTCCTACAATGAGCAGTTCTTC. It translates to CASSIVTGFSYNEQFF.